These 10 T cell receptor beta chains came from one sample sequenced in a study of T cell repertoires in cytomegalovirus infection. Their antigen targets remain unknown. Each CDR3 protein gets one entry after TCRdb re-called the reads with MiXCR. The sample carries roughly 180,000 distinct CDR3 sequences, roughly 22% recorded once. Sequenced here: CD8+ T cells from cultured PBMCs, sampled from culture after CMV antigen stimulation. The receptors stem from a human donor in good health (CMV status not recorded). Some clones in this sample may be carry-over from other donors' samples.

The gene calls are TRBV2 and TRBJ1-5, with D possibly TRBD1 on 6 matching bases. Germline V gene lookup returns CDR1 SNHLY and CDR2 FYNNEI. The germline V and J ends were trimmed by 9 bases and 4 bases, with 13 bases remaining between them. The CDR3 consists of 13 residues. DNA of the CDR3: TGTGCCAGAGGACAGTCAAAAAATCAGCCCCAGCATTTT. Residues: CARGQSKNQPQHF.

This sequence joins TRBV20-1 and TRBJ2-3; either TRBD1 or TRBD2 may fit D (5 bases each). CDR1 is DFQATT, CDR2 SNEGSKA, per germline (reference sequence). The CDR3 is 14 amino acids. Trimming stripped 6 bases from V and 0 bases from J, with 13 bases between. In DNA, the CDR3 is TGCAGTGCGGGACCGGCAGGTAGCACAGATACGCAGTATTTT. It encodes CSAGPAGSTDTQYF.

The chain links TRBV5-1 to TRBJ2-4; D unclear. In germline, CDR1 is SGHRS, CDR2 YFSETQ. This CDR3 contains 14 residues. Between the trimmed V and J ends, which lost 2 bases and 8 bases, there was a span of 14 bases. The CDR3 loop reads CASSFKAQDDIQYF. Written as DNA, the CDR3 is TGCGCCAGCAGCTTCAAGGCCCAGGACGACATTCAGTACTTC.

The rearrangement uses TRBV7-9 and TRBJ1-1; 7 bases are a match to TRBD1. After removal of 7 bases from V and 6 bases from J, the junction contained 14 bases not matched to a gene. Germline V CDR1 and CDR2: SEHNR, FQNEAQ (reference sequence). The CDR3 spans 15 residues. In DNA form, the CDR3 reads TGTGCCAGCATCTTCGAGGGGCAGGGGGGGGCTGAAGCTTTCTTT. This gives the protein CASIFEGQGGAEAFF.

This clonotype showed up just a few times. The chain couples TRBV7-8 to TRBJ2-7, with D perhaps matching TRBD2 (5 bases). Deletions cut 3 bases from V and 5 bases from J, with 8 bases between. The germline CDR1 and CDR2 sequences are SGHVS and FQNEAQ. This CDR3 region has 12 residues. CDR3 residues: CASSFGVHEQYF. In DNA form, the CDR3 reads TGTGCCAGCAGCTTCGGGGTCCACGAGCAGTACTTC.

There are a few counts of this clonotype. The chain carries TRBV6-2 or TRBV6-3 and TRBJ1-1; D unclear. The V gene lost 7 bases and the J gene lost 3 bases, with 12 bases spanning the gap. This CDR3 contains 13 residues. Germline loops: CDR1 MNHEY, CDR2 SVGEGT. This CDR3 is CASNVGIYTEAFF. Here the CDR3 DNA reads TGTGCCAGCAATGTTGGGATTTACACTGAAGCTTTCTTT.

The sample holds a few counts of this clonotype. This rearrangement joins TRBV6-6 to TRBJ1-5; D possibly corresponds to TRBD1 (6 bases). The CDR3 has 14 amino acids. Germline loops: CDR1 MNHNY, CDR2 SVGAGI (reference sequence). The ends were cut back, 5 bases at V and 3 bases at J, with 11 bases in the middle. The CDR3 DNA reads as TGTGCCAGCAGTAACCGGGGGGCCAATCAGCCCCAGCATTTT. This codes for CASSNRGANQPQHF.

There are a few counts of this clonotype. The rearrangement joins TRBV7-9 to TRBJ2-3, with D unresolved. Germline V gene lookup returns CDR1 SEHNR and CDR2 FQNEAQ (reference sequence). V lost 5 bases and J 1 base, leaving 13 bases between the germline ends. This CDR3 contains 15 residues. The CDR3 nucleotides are TGTGCCAGCAGCCCCCCTGAGCTAGGCACAGATACGCAGTATTTT. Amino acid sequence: CASSPPELGTDTQYF.

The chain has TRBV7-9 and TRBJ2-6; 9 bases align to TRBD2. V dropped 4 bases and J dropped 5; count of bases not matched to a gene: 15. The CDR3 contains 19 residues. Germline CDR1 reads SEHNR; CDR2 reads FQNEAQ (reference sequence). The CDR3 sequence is CASSSPSQRGEARANVLTF. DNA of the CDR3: TGTGCCAGCAGCTCCCCCTCCCAGCGGGGGGAGGCGCGGGCCAACGTCCTGACTTTC. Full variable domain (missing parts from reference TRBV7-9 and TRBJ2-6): DTGVSQNPRHKITKRGQNVTFRCDPISEHNRLYWYRQTLGQGPEFLTYFQNEAQLEKSRLLSDRFSAERPKGSFSTLEIQRTEQGDSAMYLCASSSPSQRGEARANVLTFGAGSRLTVL.

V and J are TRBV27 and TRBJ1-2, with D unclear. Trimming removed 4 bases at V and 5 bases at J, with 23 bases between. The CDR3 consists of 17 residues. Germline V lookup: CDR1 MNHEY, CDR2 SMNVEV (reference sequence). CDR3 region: CASSSLPLKGNWYGYTF. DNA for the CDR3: TGTGCCAGCAGTTCTCTACCCCTCAAGGGAAATTGGTATGGCTACACCTTC.